This TCR beta chain is from a study of T cells after posttransplantation cyclophosphamide. Notes on the study in general: Skin or GI-infiltrating T cells shared few TRB sequences with blood.

Using immunoSEQ multiplex PCR, the repertoire was profiled, and TCRdb retains in-frame clones only, with some absent. The sample includes approximately 35,000 clones, none of them occurring once. Germline V lookup: CDR1 MDHEN, CDR2 SYDVKM. The V end lost 6 bases, the J end lost 0 bases, and 18 bases lay between the germline ends. This CDR3 comprises 17 residues. There are many counts of this clone. Antigen specificity is unknown. This TCR came from a girl under 18 in good health, CMV-negative, and a related stem cell transplant donor. The rearrangement links TRBV28 to TRBJ2-4; D is uncertain. Sequenced input: PBMCs. The CDR3 DNA follows: TGTGCCAGCAGCCCCGAACTGTTTACCCTAGCCAAAAACATTCAGTACTTC. Its translation: CASSPELFTLAKNIQYF.